The clone carrying this T cell receptor (beta chain) was seen only a few times. This sample was included in a study of glioma-infiltrating T cells. TCR alpha and beta CDR3 regions were amplified from RNA using iRepertoire nested multiplex PCR. Via MiXCR, TCRdb re-called the multiplex PCR reads, giving one row per CDR3 protein. The sample yields about 140,000 distinct CDR3 sequences, around 40% seen once. This CDR3 contains 14 residues. Trimming took 7 bases from V and 1 from J; bases not matched to a gene: 3. Sequencing was done on a sample of glioma tissue, nonneoplastic brain tissue, or PBMCs (not recorded which). The clonotype comes from a human donor with low-grade glioma or glioblastoma, undergoing nonglioma brain surgery, or in good health (not recorded which). The chain uses TRBV12-3 or TRBV12-4 and TRBJ2-3; 9 nucleotides line up with TRBD2. CDR3 amino acids: CASKLAGGTDTQYF. The CDR3 nucleotides read TGTGCCAGCAAATTAGCGGGGGGCACAGATACGCAGTATTTT.